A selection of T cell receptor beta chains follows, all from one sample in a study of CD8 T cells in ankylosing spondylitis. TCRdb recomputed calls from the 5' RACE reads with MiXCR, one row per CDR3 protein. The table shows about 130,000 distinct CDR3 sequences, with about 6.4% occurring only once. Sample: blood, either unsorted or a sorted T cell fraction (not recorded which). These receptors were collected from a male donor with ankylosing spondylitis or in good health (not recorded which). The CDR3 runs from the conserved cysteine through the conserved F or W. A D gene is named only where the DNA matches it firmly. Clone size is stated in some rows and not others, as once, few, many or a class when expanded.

cdr3_aa: CASSEVTGDTEAFF
cdr3_nt: TGTGCCAGCAGTGAAGTCACGGGGGACACTGAAGCTTTCTTT
d_call: .
j_call: TRBJ1-1
v_call: TRBV6-1
clone_size: many

cdr3_aa: CSAAGDMWGEQYF
cdr3_nt: TGCAGTGCCGCAGGGGATATGTGGGGAGAGCAGTACTTC
d_call: .
j_call: TRBJ2-7
v_call: TRBV20-1
clone_size: many

cdr3_aa: CASSSGVGLASEQYF
cdr3_nt: TGTGCCAGCAGCTCCGGCGTTGGCTTGGCCAGCGAGCAGTACTTC
d_call: .
j_call: TRBJ2-7
v_call: TRBV7-2
clone_size: many

cdr3_aa: CASSVGTSYEQYF
cdr3_nt: TGTGCCAGCAGCGTAGGGACCTCCTACGAGCAGTACTTC
d_call: .
j_call: TRBJ2-7
v_call: TRBV9
clone_size: many

cdr3_aa: CASSRTGIRETQYF
cdr3_nt: TGTGCCAGCAGCCGAACAGGGATCAGGGAGACCCAGTACTTC
d_call: .
j_call: TRBJ2-5
v_call: TRBV12-3/TRBV12-4
clone_size: many

cdr3_aa: CASAGVGLNTEAFF
cdr3_nt: TGTGCCAGCGCCGGCGTGGGGCTGAACACTGAAGCTTTCTTT
d_call: .
j_call: TRBJ1-1
v_call: TRBV18
clone_size: .

cdr3_aa: CSAIPQLDQPQHF
cdr3_nt: TGCAGTGCTATACCACAGCTCGATCAGCCCCAGCATTTT
d_call: .
j_call: TRBJ1-5
v_call: TRBV20-1
clone_size: many

cdr3_aa: CATGTMNTEAFF
cdr3_nt: TGTGCCACCGGGACAATGAACACTGAAGCTTTCTTT
d_call: .
j_call: TRBJ1-1
v_call: TRBV15
clone_size: many

cdr3_aa: CASIPQGNTEAFF
cdr3_nt: TGTGCCAGCATACCTCAGGGGAACACTGAAGCTTTCTTT
d_call: .
j_call: TRBJ1-1
v_call: TRBV6-1
clone_size: many

cdr3_aa: CSVRTRYSPNTEAFF
cdr3_nt: TGCAGCGTTCGCACCAGGTACAGCCCGAACACTGAAGCTTTCTTT
d_call: .
j_call: TRBJ1-1
v_call: TRBV29-1
clone_size: many

cdr3_aa: CASSPPRWRGAPHTQYF
cdr3_nt: TGTGCCAGCAGCCCACCTAGGTGGCGGGGGGCACCACATACGCAGTATTTT
d_call: TRBD2
j_call: TRBJ2-3
v_call: TRBV7-2
clone_size: many

cdr3_aa: CASSLRTGLITEAFF
cdr3_nt: TGTGCCAGCAGCTTAAGGACAGGGTTGATCACTGAAGCTTTCTTT
d_call: TRBD1
j_call: TRBJ1-1
v_call: TRBV7-9
clone_size: few

cdr3_aa: CASSLEPGNNSPLHF
cdr3_nt: TGTGCCAGCAGCTTAGAACCGGGAAATAATTCACCCCTCCACTTT
d_call: .
j_call: TRBJ1-6
v_call: TRBV11-2
clone_size: many

cdr3_aa: CASSPSSPTYEQYF
cdr3_nt: TGTGCCAGCAGCCCCTCGTCTCCAACCTACGAGCAGTACTTC
d_call: .
j_call: TRBJ2-7
v_call: TRBV28
clone_size: many

cdr3_aa: CASSSTPTHPGRGNEQFF
cdr3_nt: TGTGCCAGCAGCTCGACACCAACGCATCCGGGACGGGGCAATGAGCAGTTCTTC
d_call: .
j_call: TRBJ2-1
v_call: TRBV7-3
clone_size: many

cdr3_aa: CASSSGTSGDTGELFF
cdr3_nt: TGCGCCAGCAGCAGCGGGACTAGCGGGGACACCGGGGAGCTGTTTTTT
d_call: TRBD2
j_call: TRBJ2-2
v_call: TRBV5-1
clone_size: few

cdr3_aa: CSARIAGGITGVKFF
cdr3_nt: TGCAGTGCTAGAATAGCGGGAGGGATCACTGGGGTAAAGTTCTTC
d_call: TRBD2
j_call: TRBJ2-1
v_call: TRBV20-1
clone_size: many

cdr3_aa: CASRGDRGHSDTQYF
cdr3_nt: TGTGCCAGCAGGGGAGACAGGGGGCATTCGGATACGCAGTATTTT
d_call: TRBD1
j_call: TRBJ2-3
v_call: TRBV7-2
clone_size: many

cdr3_aa: CASSSPPTGAMGDTEAFF
cdr3_nt: TGTGCCAGCAGTTCCCCTCCGACAGGGGCCATGGGGGACACTGAAGCTTTCTTT
d_call: TRBD1
j_call: TRBJ1-1
v_call: TRBV28
clone_size: many

cdr3_aa: CASSRELSYNEQFF
cdr3_nt: TGTGCCAGCAGCAGGGAACTCTCCTACAATGAGCAGTTCTTC
d_call: .
j_call: TRBJ2-1
v_call: TRBV12-3/TRBV12-4
clone_size: many

cdr3_aa: CASSLDLQVRAGELFF
cdr3_nt: TGCGCCAGCAGCTTGGATCTCCAGGTTAGGGCAGGGGAGCTGTTTTTT
d_call: .
j_call: TRBJ2-2
v_call: TRBV5-1
clone_size: many

cdr3_aa: CASSESGRDYGYTF
cdr3_nt: TGTGCCAGCAGTGAGTCGGGTAGGGACTATGGCTACACCTTC
d_call: .
j_call: TRBJ1-2
v_call: TRBV2
clone_size: few

cdr3_aa: CASSSRGRGNYGYTF
cdr3_nt: TGTGCCAGCAGCTCGAGGGGGCGAGGGAACTATGGCTACACCTTC
d_call: TRBD1
j_call: TRBJ1-2
v_call: TRBV9
clone_size: .

cdr3_aa: CSASGDSGYEQYF
cdr3_nt: TGCAGTGCTAGTGGGGACTCGGGCTACGAGCAGTACTTC
d_call: .
j_call: TRBJ2-7
v_call: TRBV20-1
clone_size: many

cdr3_aa: CASSDTGFTSGATDTQYF
cdr3_nt: TGCGCCAGCAGCGACACGGGGTTCACTAGCGGGGCCACAGATACGCAGTATTTT
d_call: TRBD2
j_call: TRBJ2-3
v_call: TRBV5-1
clone_size: many

cdr3_aa: CSARNPLSYEQYF
cdr3_nt: TGCAGCGCTCGGAACCCTCTTTCCTACGAGCAGTACTTC
d_call: .
j_call: TRBJ2-7
v_call: TRBV29-1
clone_size: many

cdr3_aa: CASSLAQGGGSPLHF
cdr3_nt: TGTGCCAGCAGCTTAGCGCAGGGAGGCGGTTCACCCCTCCACTTT
d_call: .
j_call: TRBJ1-6
v_call: TRBV7-9
clone_size: many

cdr3_aa: CASNVLLSYNEQFF
cdr3_nt: TGTGCCAGCAACGTTTTACTCTCCTACAATGAGCAGTTCTTC
d_call: .
j_call: TRBJ2-1
v_call: TRBV2
clone_size: .

cdr3_aa: CASSDYRVEDTEAFF
cdr3_nt: TGCGCCAGCAGCGACTACAGGGTGGAGGACACTGAAGCTTTCTTT
d_call: .
j_call: TRBJ1-1
v_call: TRBV5-1
clone_size: many

cdr3_aa: CSASKGGAGNQPQHF
cdr3_nt: TGCAGTGCTAGCAAGGGGGGCGCGGGCAATCAGCCCCAGCATTTT
d_call: .
j_call: TRBJ1-5
v_call: TRBV20-1
clone_size: .

cdr3_aa: CASGLGTGELFF
cdr3_nt: TGTGCCAGCGGACTAGGCACCGGGGAGCTGTTTTTT
d_call: TRBD2
j_call: TRBJ2-2
v_call: TRBV12-3/TRBV12-4
clone_size: many

cdr3_aa: CASSSSSVGEKLFF
cdr3_nt: TGTGCCAGCAGTTCATCTTCGGTGGGGGAAAAACTGTTTTTT
d_call: .
j_call: TRBJ1-4
v_call: TRBV28
clone_size: .

cdr3_aa: CASSIGQNTGELFF
cdr3_nt: TGTGCCAGTAGTATCGGGCAGAACACCGGGGAGCTGTTTTTT
d_call: .
j_call: TRBJ2-2
v_call: TRBV19
clone_size: many

cdr3_aa: CASSVGGTSSGAETQYF
cdr3_nt: TGTGCCAGCAGCGTAGGGGGCACTAGCTCAGGGGCAGAGACCCAGTACTTC
d_call: .
j_call: TRBJ2-5
v_call: TRBV9
clone_size: few

cdr3_aa: CASSELGRTNYGYTF
cdr3_nt: TGTGCCAGCAGTGAATTGGGGAGAACTAACTATGGCTACACCTTC
d_call: .
j_call: TRBJ1-2
v_call: TRBV6-1
clone_size: many

cdr3_aa: CASSLATDYEQYF
cdr3_nt: TGTGCCAGCAGCTTAGCGACAGACTACGAGCAGTACTTC
d_call: .
j_call: TRBJ2-7
v_call: TRBV7-2
clone_size: many

cdr3_aa: CASSVRGTWGNQPQHF
cdr3_nt: TGTGCCAGCAGCGTACGTGGAACCTGGGGCAATCAGCCCCAGCATTTT
d_call: .
j_call: TRBJ1-5
v_call: TRBV9
clone_size: many

cdr3_aa: CSVLLEGLLTALNEQFF
cdr3_nt: TGCAGCGTTTTGTTAGAGGGGCTCCTGACGGCCCTCAATGAGCAGTTCTTC
d_call: .
j_call: TRBJ2-1
v_call: TRBV29-1
clone_size: many

cdr3_aa: CASSEPTGTPEAFF
cdr3_nt: TGCGCCAGCAGTGAACCCACAGGGACCCCTGAAGCTTTCTTT
d_call: .
j_call: TRBJ1-1
v_call: TRBV5-1
clone_size: many

cdr3_aa: CSARDMGANTEAFF
cdr3_nt: TGCAGTGCTAGAGATATGGGGGCGAACACTGAAGCTTTCTTT
d_call: .
j_call: TRBJ1-1
v_call: TRBV20-1
clone_size: many